One sample yielded the 29 T cell receptor beta chains listed below, sequenced in a study of blood T cell repertoires in COVID-19 (dated by TCRdb to the early 2020s). The method behind the library was the immunoSEQ multiplex PCR assay. As stored in TCRdb, this immuneACCESS dataset retains in-frame rearrangements with V and J assigned. A fraction of the clones does not appear; measured against another copy, unresolved V genes explain less than half of the discrepancy, and the remainder lacks a known reason. In this sample the table shows about 110,000 clones, 85% of which occur a single time. The top ten hold around an eighth of the sample. Source material: peripheral blood. The receptors were gathered from a human donor in a cohort sampled during active COVID-19.

V usage is TRBV6-2 or TRBV6-3 and J usage is TRBJ2-3, with a weak D call TRBD1 (6 bases). CDR1 MNHEY and CDR2 SVGEGT come from the germline V gene. CDR3 length: 13 residues. Trimming took off 6 bases at V and 2 bases at J, with 9 bases between the two ends. CDR3 DNA sequence: TGTGCCAGCAGCACAGGGTTCACAGATACGCAGTATTTT. Protein: CASSTGFTDTQYF.

V and J are TRBV9 and TRBJ2-7; 7 nucleotides align to TRBD2. The CDR3 extends over 14 amino acids. V was pared by 0 bases and J by 4 bases, with 4 bases of the junction left unmatched. Germline V CDR1 and CDR2: SGDLS, YYNGEE. In DNA, the CDR3 is TGTGCCAGCAGCGTAGCGGGGGGAGGATACGAGCAGTACTTC. Protein: CASSVAGGGYEQYF.

The CDR3 here is CSASAPPGQGNQPQHF. In DNA, the CDR3 is TGCAGTGCTAGTGCCCCGCCGGGACAGGGCAATCAGCCCCAGCATTTT. V usage is TRBV20-1 and J usage is TRBJ1-5; 8 nucleotides match TRBD1. This CDR3 is 16 amino acids long. CDR1 is DFQATT and CDR2 is SNEGSKA in the germline V gene (reference sequence). Germline trimming cut 3 bases from V and 2 bases from J; bases unmatched to any gene: 9.

The chain has TRBV6-1 and TRBJ2-7; 8 bases fit TRBD2. The CDR3 covers 14 residues. After removal of 2 bases from V and 2 bases from J, the junction contained 2 bases not matched to a gene. Looked up from germline, CDR1 is MNHNS and CDR2 is SASEGT. CDR3 loop: CASSEPGLAYEQYF. The CDR3 DNA sequence: TGTGCCAGCAGTGAACCGGGACTAGCCTACGAGCAGTACTTC.

This chain uses TRBV20-1 with TRBJ2-3, with 8 nucleotides matching TRBD2. Germline V lookup: CDR1 DFQATT, CDR2 SNEGSKA (reference sequence). The CDR3 loop spans 13 amino acids. Trimming removed 3 bases from V and 8 bases from J; junction bases left unmatched: 7. This CDR3 reads CSASRGGGSTQYF. CDR3 in DNA: TGCAGTGCTAGTCGGGGGGGAGGGAGTACGCAGTATTTT.

The gene calls are TRBV2 and TRBJ2-7; 8 bases are a match to TRBD1. CDR3 length: 14 residues. CDR1 is SNHLY and CDR2 is FYNNEI in the germline V gene. V lost 6 bases and J lost 6; bases outside the gene matches: 10. The CDR3 region has the DNA TGTGCCAGCAGCCGAGACCTGACAGGGGCCGAGCAGTACTTC. Its protein product is CASSRDLTGAEQYF.

V usage is TRBV25-1 and J usage is TRBJ2-3; possibly TRBD2 for D (5 bases). Per germline, CDR1 MGHDK and CDR2 SYGVNS. V was clipped by 3 bases and J by 1 base, with 5 bases between them. The CDR3 consists of 13 residues. The CDR3 bases are TGTGCCAGCAGTGAGGGAGGCACAGATACGCAGTATTTT. Translation gives CASSEGGTDTQYF.

In this sample, this clone turned up a few times. The chain links TRBV4-3 to TRBJ1-1, with a possible D match to TRBD1 (5 bases). The CDR3 runs to 15 residues. In germline, CDR1 is LGHNA, CDR2 YSLEER. V lost 1 base to trimming and J lost 2 bases, with 11 bases between them. The DNA of the CDR3 is TGCGCCAGCAGCCAAGGGGGGGGATACAACACTGAAGCTTTCTTT. Protein product: CASSQGGGYNTEAFF.

This clone came up a few times. The rearrangement joins TRBV7-2 to TRBJ1-5; tentatively, D is TRBD1 (6 bases). Trimming took 2 bases from V and 2 from J, leaving 7 bases between them. Germline V gene data show CDR1 as SGHTA and CDR2 as FQGNSA. The CDR3 has 14 amino acids. CDR3 in amino acids: CASSLNRGNQPQHF. For the CDR3, the DNA is TGTGCCAGCAGCTTAAACAGGGGCAATCAGCCCCAGCATTTT.

The table lists this clone with a count of one. The chain employs TRBV5-1 and TRBJ1-1; D gene uncertain. Looked up from germline, CDR1 is SGHRS and CDR2 is YFSETQ. Trimming stripped 6 bases from V and 4 bases from J, with 19 bases between. There are 15 residues in the CDR3. The CDR3 loop reads CASINRWPFLTEAFF. The CDR3 nucleotides read TGCGCCAGCATCAATCGTTGGCCTTTCCTCACTGAAGCTTTCTTT.

The chain combines TRBV20-1 with TRBJ1-6; possible D gene TRBD1, 6 bases. Germline CDR1 is DFQATT and CDR2 is SNEGSKA (reference sequence). V was trimmed by 3 bases and J by 6 bases, leaving 15 bases between them. The CDR3 extends over 15 amino acids. CDR3 nucleotides: TGCAGTGCTAGTGCTAGGACAGAGGGTAATTCACCCCTCCACTTT. Protein sequence: CSASARTEGNSPLHF.

The chain uses TRBV2 and TRBJ1-2, with D unresolved. Trimming left V 11 bases short and J 1 base short, with 17 bases between. Looked up from germline, CDR1 is SNHLY and CDR2 is FYNNEI. The CDR3 contains 14 residues. The CDR3 reads CASLGGQFNYGYTF. Here the CDR3 DNA reads TGTGCCTCTCTTGGAGGGCAGTTTAACTATGGCTACACCTTC. The variable domain in full, completed from reference TRBV2 and TRBJ1-2, reads EPEVTQTPSHQVTQMGQEVILRCVPISNHLYFYWYRQILGQKVEFLVSFYNNEISEKSEIFDDQFSVERPDGSNFTLKIRSTKLEDSAMYFCASLGGQFNYGYTFGSGTRLTVV.

This clone was counted between two and nine times. V and J are TRBV2 and TRBJ1-1, with D possibly matching TRBD1 (6 bases). The CDR3 spans 15 residues. Trimming cost V 1 base and J 4 bases, with 13 bases left between them. From germline, CDR1 is SNHLY and CDR2 FYNNEI. For the CDR3, the DNA is TGTGCCAGCAGTGAAGGGCGGGGGGCAATCACTGAAGCTTTCTTT. Its protein product is CASSEGRGAITEAFF.

This sequence joins TRBV13 and TRBJ2-3, with 12 bases identical to TRBD2. The CDR3 consists of 16 residues. Germline values: CDR1 PRHDT, CDR2 FYEKMQ (reference sequence). V lost 4 bases to trimming and J lost 3 bases; unmatched junction nucleotides: 5. The CDR3 region has the DNA TGTGCCAGCAGCTACCAAGGACTAGCGGGGACAGATACGCAGTATTTT. Protein sequence: CASSYQGLAGTDTQYF.

This chain joins TRBV27 and TRBJ2-1; D is perhaps TRBD2 (6 bases). CDR3 length equals 17 residues. Trimming took 0 bases from V and 7 from J, leaving 19 bases between them. Germline CDR1 and CDR2: MNHEY and SMNVEV (reference sequence). The CDR3 reads CASSLSIRRGLVNEQFF. The CDR3 DNA follows: TGTGCCAGCAGTTTATCGATTCGGAGGGGATTAGTGAATGAGCAGTTCTTC.

The genes are TRBV11-3 and TRBJ2-3, with a weak D call TRBD1 (5 bases). V lost 4 bases and J lost 3, with 20 bases in between. The germline V gene has CDR1 SGHNT and CDR2 YENEEA. This CDR3 is built from 17 residues. This CDR3 is CASSSPGSSSNTDTQYF. The CDR3, as DNA: TGTGCCAGCAGCTCCCCAGGGTCCTCCTCGAATACAGATACGCAGTATTTT.

The sample holds one count of this clone. The chain is built from TRBV7-2 and TRBJ2-3; TRBD2 aligns across 7 bases. The CDR3 totals 15 residues. From germline, CDR1 is SGHTA and CDR2 FQGNSA. J lost 2 bases, V lost 4 bases, and 6 bases had no gene match. The CDR3 is CASSSSAGTTDTQYF. The CDR3 bases are TGTGCCAGCAGCTCCTCAGCGGGGACCACAGATACGCAGTATTTT.

The V gene is TRBV7-2, the J gene TRBJ2-7; D is uncertain. Germline assignment: CDR1 SGHTA and CDR2 FQGNSA. Trimming removed 2 bases at V and 2 bases at J, with 10 bases between. The CDR3 is made up of 14 amino acids. The CDR3 region is CASSLIPEAYEQYF. DNA for the CDR3: TGTGCCAGCAGCTTAATCCCAGAGGCCTACGAGCAGTACTTC.

The V gene is TRBV7-3, the J gene TRBJ2-1; D possibly corresponds to TRBD1 (5 bases). CDR1 SGHTA and CDR2 FQGTGA come from the germline V gene. This CDR3 comprises 15 residues. V dropped 1 base and J dropped 6 bases, with 13 bases sitting between them. As DNA, the CDR3 is TGTGCCAGCAGCTTAAAGGTGGGGCCGGCCAATGAGCAGTTCTTC. Amino acids: CASSLKVGPANEQFF.

This clone was picked up a small number of times. J is TRBJ2-7 and V is TRBV30; TRBD2 is a possible D gene (6 bases). The V gene lost 0 bases and the J gene lost 1 base, with 25 bases spanning the gap. The germline CDR1 and CDR2 sequences are GTSNPN and SVGIG (reference sequence). This CDR3 has 19 amino acids. DNA for the CDR3: TGTGCCTGGAGTGTAGAAGTTCGGGGAGGCCAAGCAACATCCTACGAGCAGTACTTC. It translates to CAWSVEVRGGQATSYEQYF.

The V gene is TRBV19, the J gene TRBJ1-6, with D maybe TRBD1 (5 bases). V lost 5 bases and J lost 2, with 13 bases in between. Per germline, CDR1 LNHDA and CDR2 SQIVND (reference sequence). This CDR3 region has 16 residues. CDR3 protein: CASSLSVTAYNSPLHF. CDR3 DNA sequence: TGTGCCAGTAGTCTCTCCGTGACAGCCTATAATTCACCCCTCCACTTT.

The rearrangement links TRBV19 to TRBJ2-1, with TRBD2 matching 10 bases. Trimming cost V 4 bases and J 0 bases; bases outside gene matches: 3. CDR1 LNHDA and CDR2 SQIVND come from the germline V gene (reference sequence). The CDR3 sequence is 16 residues long. The CDR3 DNA reads TGTGCCAGTAGTACCGTAGCGGGGGGCTCCTACAATGAGCAGTTCTTC. Its translation: CASSTVAGGSYNEQFF.

This clone was seen only once. The gene calls are TRBV3-1 (or the pseudogene TRBV3-2) and TRBJ1-1; 7 positions match TRBD1. The V gene end was trimmed by 1 base and the J gene end by 2 bases; junction bases not matched to a gene: 7. The CDR3 extends over 16 amino acids. Per the germline V gene, CDR1 is LGHDT and CDR2 is YNNKEL (reference sequence). The CDR3 loop is CASSQARDRINTEAFF. In DNA, the CDR3 is TGTGCCAGCAGCCAAGCCAGGGACAGAATCAACACTGAAGCTTTCTTT.

The chain couples TRBV3-1 (or the pseudogene TRBV3-2) to TRBJ2-1; weak D call: TRBD1 (6 bases). CDR1 LGHDT and CDR2 YNNKEL come from the germline V gene (reference sequence). V was pared by 4 bases and J by 6 bases, with 10 bases between. The CDR3 consists of 13 residues. The CDR3 DNA reads as TGTGCCAGCAGCCTCGAGGGGGTCAATGAGCAGTTCTTC. The encoded protein is CASSLEGVNEQFF.

This clone was recorded a few times. The chain uses TRBV6-5 and TRBJ2-2; 11 nucleotides line up with TRBD2. Germline trimming cut 8 bases from V and 5 bases from J; bases unmatched to any gene: 4. The CDR3 totals 14 residues. CDR1 is MNHEY, CDR2 SVGAGI, per germline. The CDR3 reads CASRLAGGTGELFF. The CDR3 DNA sequence: TGTGCCAGCCGCCTAGCGGGGGGTACCGGGGAGCTGTTTTTT.

The rearrangement links TRBV5-1 to TRBJ1-2, with 8 bases aligning to TRBD1. The CDR3 totals 16 residues. CDR1 and CDR2 (germline): SGHRS, YFSETQ. V lost 4 bases and J lost 8; bases outside the gene matches: 16. The CDR3 DNA follows: TGCGCCAGCAGCCAACGCAAGGCGACAGGGGTAGTAGGCTACACCTTC. It specifies CASSQRKATGVVGYTF.

The V and J genes are TRBV12-3 or TRBV12-4 and TRBJ1-3, with D possibly being TRBD1 (5 bases). Deletions cut 6 bases from V and 0 bases from J, with 6 bases between. The CDR3 sequence is 13 residues long. CDR3 coding DNA: TGTGCCAGCAGCACAGGCTCTGGAAACACCATATATTTT. This translates into CASSTGSGNTIYF.

This chain links TRBV7-3 with TRBJ1-1; D is unclear. With 3 bases removed from V and 1 base from J, the gap between germline ends came to 9 bases. Germline CDR1 SGHTA, CDR2 FQGTGA. There are 14 residues in the CDR3. The DNA of the CDR3 is TGTGCCAGCAGCTTGTCAGGAAGGAACACTGAAGCTTTCTTT. This encodes CASSLSGRNTEAFF.

This chain joins TRBV15 and TRBJ1-4; D is undetermined. Per germline, CDR1 LNHNV and CDR2 YYDKDF (reference sequence). The V and J ends lost 0 bases and 7 bases respectively, with 15 bases between them. The CDR3 runs to 16 residues. The CDR3 DNA reads as TGTGCCACCAGCAGAGAAATGGCCGATTCGGGTGAAAAACTGTTTTTT. This translates into CATSREMADSGEKLFF.